Sequencing of this T cell receptor beta chain was carried out in a study of blood T cell repertoires in COVID-19. Study as a whole: Samples taken during acute and convalescent COVID-19 were collected in the United States, Italy and Spain. T cells, B-cell-depleted T cells, or PBMCs supplied cDNA or gDNA.

Authors' data handling: The authors estimated nucleated cell counts from reference gene primer amplification. Sequencing used immunoSEQ multiplex PCR; TCRdb keeps in-frame clones, though not all of them. The DNA was the basis for D and trimming; V, J and clone size are from that table. The top ten hold around 12% of the sample, which has 200,000 to 250,000 clones, 87% seen once. This sequence was found in a woman aged 18-30 years who had recovered from COVID-19. The sample taken for sequencing was peripheral blood.

In DNA, the CDR3 is TGTGCCAGCACGGACAGAGAGAACACCGGGGAGCTGTTTTTT. Its protein product is CASTDRENTGELFF. The V and J genes are TRBV6-5 and TRBJ2-2, with a tentative D call TRBD1 (6 bases). The germline V gene has CDR1 MNHEY and CDR2 SVGAGI. The CDR3 runs 14 residues. Trimming took 7 bases from V and 1 from J, leaving 10 bases between them.